A single T cell receptor (beta chain) is shown here with its context. This CDR3 contains 17 residues. The sample belongs to a study of blood T cell repertoires in COVID-19. Turning to the study itself: Nucleic acid was either cDNA or gDNA, and it came from T cells, B-cell-depleted T cells, or PBMCs.

Clones were sequenced by immunoSEQ multiplex PCR, and TCRdb holds only the in-frame ones, with some missing. The sample has approximately 150,000 clones, over 75% seen once. The sample was peripheral blood. The chain couples TRBV21-1 to TRBJ2-3; TRBD1, the D gene given by the table, was not confirmed from the DNA. TRBV21-1 is given as a pseudogene. The sequence was obtained from a woman between 45 and 60 years old with acute or convalescent COVID-19. The CDR3 nucleotides are TGTGCCAGCAGCAGAGTAGGACAGGATATTGTCACAGATACGCAGTATTTT. It translates to CASSRVGQDIVTDTQYF.